This is a list of T cell receptor beta chains from one sample in a study of human T cells and chemical hapten exposure. Each CDR3 protein gets one entry after TCRdb re-called the RACE reads with MiXCR. This table holds about 59,000 distinct CDR3 sequences, approximately 10% found once. Sequencing used whole blood, obtained in connection with sensitization to the hapten diphenylcyclopropenone (DPC). These receptors all stem from a woman aged 40 to 50 with alopecia areata. Some clones in this sample may be carry-over from other donors' samples. Each CDR3 is given with its conserved first and last residue.

V gene: TRBV3-1; CDR3 length: 13; CDR3 protein: CASSQVGAGELFF
V gene: TRBV6-5; CDR3 length: 13; CDR3 protein: CASRDRGPTEAFF
V gene: TRBV2; CDR3 length: 12; CDR3 protein: CASSNRGEGYTF
V gene: TRBV12-3/TRBV12-4; CDR3 length: 14; CDR3 protein: CASSGEGIYNEQFF
V gene: TRBV5-5; CDR3 length: 17; CDR3 protein: CASSLSDPAEISYEQYF
V gene: TRBV12-3/TRBV12-4; CDR3 length: 13; CDR3 protein: CATRRGEAYEQYF
V gene: TRBV6-2/TRBV6-3; CDR3 length: 18; CDR3 protein: CASSYSKQQRSGANVLTF
V gene: TRBV27; CDR3 length: 13; CDR3 protein: CASSQGFHYGYTF
V gene: TRBV12-3/TRBV12-4; CDR3 length: 16; CDR3 protein: CASSLVTGGFGNTIYF
V gene: TRBV6-2/TRBV6-3; CDR3 length: 13; CDR3 protein: CASSLGGRNEQYF
V gene: TRBV29-1; CDR3 length: 19; CDR3 protein: CSVEGLTSMDGRSTDTQYF
V gene: TRBV4-1; CDR3 length: 13; CDR3 protein: CASSQARSTEAFF
V gene: TRBV7-8; CDR3 length: 17; CDR3 protein: CASSLVRGRPSDEKLFF
V gene: TRBV27; CDR3 length: 15; CDR3 protein: CASSPLGWAPYEQYF
V gene: TRBV7-6; CDR3 length: 14; CDR3 protein: CASTSAGVPNEQFF
V gene: TRBV12-3/TRBV12-4; CDR3 length: 14; CDR3 protein: CASSGGQGNTEAFF
V gene: TRBV29-1; CDR3 length: 11; CDR3 protein: CSVVFADTQYF
V gene: TRBV29-1; CDR3 length: 14; CDR3 protein: CSARLAGVSYEQYF
V gene: TRBV6-1; CDR3 length: 12; CDR3 protein: CASSGRNSLLHF
V gene: TRBV7-2; CDR3 length: 15; CDR3 protein: CASSPVVQPGNTIYF
V gene: TRBV6-6; CDR3 length: 11; CDR3 protein: CASRLMSNAFF
V gene: TRBV10-2; CDR3 length: 11; CDR3 protein: CASTQNTEAFF
V gene: TRBV4-3; CDR3 length: 16; CDR3 protein: CASSQALEVANEKLFF
V gene: TRBV30; CDR3 length: 15; CDR3 protein: CAWDSGALAKNIQYF
V gene: TRBV3-1; CDR3 length: 13; CDR3 protein: CASSLRRGTEAFF
V gene: TRBV12-3/TRBV12-4; CDR3 length: 14; CDR3 protein: CASSLAGRGSIQYF
V gene: TRBV19; CDR3 length: 17; CDR3 protein: CASRMVLAGGPYNEQFF
V gene: TRBV18; CDR3 length: 14; CDR3 protein: CASSPGTGSETQYF
V gene: TRBV7-2; CDR3 length: 13; CDR3 protein: CASSFGYTYEQYF
V gene: TRBV10-2; CDR3 length: 14; CDR3 protein: CASSESREFGEQYF
V gene: TRBV25-1; CDR3 length: 13; CDR3 protein: CASSEGGFYEQYF
V gene: TRBV3-1; CDR3 length: 14; CDR3 protein: CASSQGTVVTEAFF
V gene: TRBV9; CDR3 length: 15; CDR3 protein: CASSVAGGPVGEQFF
V gene: TRBV10-2; CDR3 length: 14; CDR3 protein: CASRDRANYNEQFF
V gene: TRBV20-1; CDR3 length: 15; CDR3 protein: CSAPRQGGSYNEQFF
V gene: TRBV7-9; CDR3 length: 16; CDR3 protein: CASSITPTGRDYGYTF
V gene: TRBV6-2/TRBV6-3; CDR3 length: 16; CDR3 protein: CASSYSERRSTDTQYF
V gene: TRBV30; CDR3 length: 14; CDR3 protein: CAWRNWGSGGELFF
V gene: TRBV27; CDR3 length: 16; CDR3 protein: CASSSLRMSSYNEQFF
V gene: TRBV7-9; CDR3 length: 11; CDR3 protein: CASSGDDTQYF
V gene: TRBV7-7; CDR3 length: 14; CDR3 protein: CASSPGTGIGEQYF
V gene: TRBV7-8; CDR3 length: 13; CDR3 protein: CASNIEAYNEQFF
V gene: TRBV29-1; CDR3 length: 14; CDR3 protein: CSVGFGLPQETQYF
V gene: TRBV7-2; CDR3 length: 15; CDR3 protein: CASSPETGVGTEAFF
V gene: TRBV27; CDR3 length: 14; CDR3 protein: CASSLWGGTDTQYF
V gene: TRBV12-3/TRBV12-4; CDR3 length: 15; CDR3 protein: CASSLKSPGNTEAFF
V gene: TRBV6-2/TRBV6-3; CDR3 length: 13; CDR3 protein: CASRHAGDTEAFF
V gene: TRBV29-1; CDR3 length: 10; CDR3 protein: CSVVGTEAFF
V gene: TRBV20-1; CDR3 length: 14; CDR3 protein: CSAREPTGGAPAFF
V gene: TRBV20-1; CDR3 length: 13; CDR3 protein: CSASPGTDYGYTF
V gene: TRBV7-2; CDR3 length: 12; CDR3 protein: CASSPSLGTQYF
V gene: TRBV6-2/TRBV6-3; CDR3 length: 15; CDR3 protein: CASTPDRGWSDEQYF
V gene: TRBV6-2/TRBV6-3; CDR3 length: 16; CDR3 protein: CASSFRTAWENTEAFF
V gene: TRBV7-8; CDR3 length: 13; CDR3 protein: CARKGPKVSRAFF
V gene: TRBV6-6; CDR3 length: 11; CDR3 protein: CASKAPTEAFF
V gene: TRBV5-6; CDR3 length: 13; CDR3 protein: CASSFSRNTEAFF
V gene: TRBV20-1; CDR3 length: 13; CDR3 protein: CSARESGGYGYTF
V gene: TRBV29-1; CDR3 length: 14; CDR3 protein: CSWGRGTANNEQFF
V gene: TRBV7-8; CDR3 length: 16; CDR3 protein: CASSLSGTPNTGELFF
V gene: TRBV18; CDR3 length: 15; CDR3 protein: CASSPLRDMNTEAFF